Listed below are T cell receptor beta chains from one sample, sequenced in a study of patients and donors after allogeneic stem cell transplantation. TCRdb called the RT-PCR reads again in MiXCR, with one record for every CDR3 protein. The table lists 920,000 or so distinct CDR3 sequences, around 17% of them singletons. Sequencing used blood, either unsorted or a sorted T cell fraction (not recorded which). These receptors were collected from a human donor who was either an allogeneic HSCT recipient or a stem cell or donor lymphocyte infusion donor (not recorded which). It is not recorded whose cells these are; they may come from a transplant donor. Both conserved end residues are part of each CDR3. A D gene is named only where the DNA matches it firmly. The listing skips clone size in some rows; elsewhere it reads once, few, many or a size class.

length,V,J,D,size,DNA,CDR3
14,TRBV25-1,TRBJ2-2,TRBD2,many,TGTGCCAGCACCGGGACTAGGATAGCCGGGGAGCTGTTTTTT,CASTGTRIAGELFF
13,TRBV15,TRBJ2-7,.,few,TGTGCCACCAGAGGGACTGACACCTACGAGCAGTACTTC,CATRGTDTYEQYF
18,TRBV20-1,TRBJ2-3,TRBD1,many,TGCAGTGCTAGGTCCCGGGACAGGGGGGGATCTAGCACAGATACGCAGTATTTT,CSARSRDRGGSSTDTQYF
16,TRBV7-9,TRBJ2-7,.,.,TGTGCCAGCAGCTCTGGGACTGCTTTTTGGGTGGACGAGCAGTACTTC,CASSSGTAFWVDEQYF
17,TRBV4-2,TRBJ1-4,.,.,TGTGCCAGCAGCCAGGGCCCCACAGGGAGGACTAATGAAAAACTGTTTTTT,CASSQGPTGRTNEKLFF
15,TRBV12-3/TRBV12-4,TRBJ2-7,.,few,TGTGCCAGCAGTCCCACACGGGGCTCCCCTTACGAGCAGTACTTC,CASSPTRGSPYEQYF
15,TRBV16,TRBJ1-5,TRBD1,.,TGTGCCAGCAGCCGATTGGGACAGGGGGATCAGCCCCAGCATTTT,CASSRLGQGDQPQHF
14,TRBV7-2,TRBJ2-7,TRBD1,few,TGTGCCAGCAGCCCCGGACAGGCTCGCTACGAGCAGTACTTC,CASSPGQARYEQYF
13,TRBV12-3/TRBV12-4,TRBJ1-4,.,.,TGTGCCAGCAGTCCCGACACTAATGAAAAACTGTTTTTT,CASSPDTNEKLFF
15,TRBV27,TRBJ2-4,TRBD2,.,TGTGCCAGCACCGCGCTAGCCAAGGGAGGGAACATTCAGTACTTC,CASTALAKGGNIQYF
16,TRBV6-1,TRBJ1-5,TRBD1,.,TGTGCCAGCAGTGAAGCGACAGGGAGGTCCAATCAGCCCCAGCATTTT,CASSEATGRSNQPQHF
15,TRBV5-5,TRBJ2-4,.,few,TGTGCCAGCAGCTTGGTGGGCAGGGCCGCGGGCATTCAGTACTTC,CASSLVGRAAGIQYF
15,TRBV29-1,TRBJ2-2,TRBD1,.,TGCAGCGTCCGGACAGGTCCCTCGGGCACCGGGGAGCTGTTTTTT,CSVRTGPSGTGELFF
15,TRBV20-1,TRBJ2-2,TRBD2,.,TGCAGTGCTAGAGTGCGGGAGAGCGCCACCGGGGAGCTGTTTTTT,CSARVRESATGELFF
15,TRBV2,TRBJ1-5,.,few,TGTGCCAGCAGTGACCGGGGAATGGGCAATCAGCCCCAGCATTTT,CASSDRGMGNQPQHF
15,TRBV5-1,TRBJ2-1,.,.,TGCGCCAGCAGCTTTACTCGGAGGTTGGTCAATGAGCAGTTCTTC,CASSFTRRLVNEQFF
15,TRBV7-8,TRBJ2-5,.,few,TGTGCCAGCAGCTTATTCGGGGGCCGTGAGGAGACCCAGTACTTC,CASSLFGGREETQYF
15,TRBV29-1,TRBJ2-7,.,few,TGCAGCGTCCGACCCCGACAGACTTTAACCTACGAGCAGTACTTC,CSVRPRQTLTYEQYF
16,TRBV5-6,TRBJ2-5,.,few,TGTGCCAGCAGCTTGGCCAGCCAGGGGTCCCGAGAGACCCAGTACTTC,CASSLASQGSRETQYF
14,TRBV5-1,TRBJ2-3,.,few,TGCGCCAGCAGCTCGGGCCTTCTCACAGATACGCAGTATTTT,CASSSGLLTDTQYF
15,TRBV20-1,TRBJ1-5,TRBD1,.,TGCAGTGCTAGATCAAGGACAGGGACCAATCAGCCCCAGCATTTT,CSARSRTGTNQPQHF
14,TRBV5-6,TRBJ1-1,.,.,TGTGCCAGCAGCAGAGACAACATGAACACTGAAGCTTTCTTT,CASSRDNMNTEAFF
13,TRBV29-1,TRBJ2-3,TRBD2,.,TGCACCGTAAGTCTAGCGGCCACAGATACGCAGTATTTT,CTVSLAATDTQYF
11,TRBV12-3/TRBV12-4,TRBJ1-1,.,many,TGTGCCAGCCCATCCAACACTGAAGCTTTCTTT,CASPSNTEAFF
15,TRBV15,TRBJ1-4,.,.,TGTGCCACCAGCAGAGTGACAGGATCTAATGAAAAACTGTTTTTT,CATSRVTGSNEKLFF
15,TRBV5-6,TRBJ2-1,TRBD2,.,TGTGCCAGCAGCGCCCCCCTAGCGGGGCTTCATGAGCAGTTCTTC,CASSAPLAGLHEQFF
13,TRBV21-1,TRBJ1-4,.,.,TGTGCCAGCAGCAAAGGAATCCGGAGGGGGGGGATTTTT,CASSKGIRRGGIF
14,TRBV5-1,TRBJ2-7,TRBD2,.,TGCGCCAGCAGCTCAGCGGGGGACTCCTACGAGCAGTACTTC,CASSSAGDSYEQYF
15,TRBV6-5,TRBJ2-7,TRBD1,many,TGTGCCAGCAGTTACTCGGGACAGAAAACCTACGAGCAGTACTTC,CASSYSGQKTYEQYF
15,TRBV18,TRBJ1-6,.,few,TGTGCCAGCTCACGGTTGGAGACGCCAGATTCACCCCTCCACTTT,CASSRLETPDSPLHF
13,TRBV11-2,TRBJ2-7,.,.,TGTGCCAGCAGCTTGCAATCTACCTACGAGCAGTACTTC,CASSLQSTYEQYF